This T cell receptor (beta chain) was recovered during a study of CD8 T cells in ankylosing spondylitis. Comment on this clonotype: No antigen is known for it.

Whole-study findings and limits: A TCR beta motif made of about eight highly homologous variants seemed typical of ankylosing spondylitis blood. Earlier studies detected some motif variants in reactive arthritis synovial fluid and blood. Significant enrichment of disease-linked clones was reported in matched ankylosing spondylitis synovial fluid.

With molecular barcodes, quantitative 5'-RACE was used to make the TCR beta libraries. One entry per CDR3 protein results from TCRdb running MiXCR on the 5' RACE reads. The sample lists 800,000 to 900,000 distinct CDR3 sequences; 12% were seen once. Sequenced: blood, either unsorted or a sorted T cell fraction (not recorded which). The receptor was isolated from a male donor with ankylosing spondylitis.

CDR3 DNA: TGTGCCAGCAGTCAAATACGGGGGTCGCAGCCCCAGCATTTT. It translates to CASSQIRGSQPQHF. The chain couples TRBV6-1 to TRBJ1-5, with D perhaps matching TRBD1 (5 bases). Germline V gene data show CDR1 as MNHNS and CDR2 as SASEGT. V was pared by 5 bases and J by 7 bases, with 15 bases between. The CDR3 loop spans 14 amino acids.